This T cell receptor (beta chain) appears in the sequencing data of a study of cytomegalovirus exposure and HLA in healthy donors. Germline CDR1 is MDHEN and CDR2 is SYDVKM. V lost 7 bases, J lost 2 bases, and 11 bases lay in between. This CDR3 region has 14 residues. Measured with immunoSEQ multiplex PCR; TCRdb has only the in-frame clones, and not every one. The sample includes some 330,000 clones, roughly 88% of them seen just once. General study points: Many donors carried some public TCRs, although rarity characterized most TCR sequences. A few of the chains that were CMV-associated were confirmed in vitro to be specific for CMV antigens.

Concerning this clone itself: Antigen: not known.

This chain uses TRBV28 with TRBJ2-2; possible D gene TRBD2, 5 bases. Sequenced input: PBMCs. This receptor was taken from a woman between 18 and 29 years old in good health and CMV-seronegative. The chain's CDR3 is CASIFAGNTGELFF. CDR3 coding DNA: TGTGCCAGCATTTTTGCGGGTAACACCGGGGAGCTGTTTTTT.